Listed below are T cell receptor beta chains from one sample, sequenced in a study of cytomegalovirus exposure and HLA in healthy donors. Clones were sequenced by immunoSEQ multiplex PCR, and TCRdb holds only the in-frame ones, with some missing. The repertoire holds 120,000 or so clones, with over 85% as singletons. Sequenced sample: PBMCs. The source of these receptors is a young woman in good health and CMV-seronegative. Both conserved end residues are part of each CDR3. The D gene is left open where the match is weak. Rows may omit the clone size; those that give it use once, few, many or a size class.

CDR3nt: TGTGCCAGCACCCTCTCCTACGAGCAGTACTTC
CDR3aa: CASTLSYEQYF
len: 11
abundance: NA
j_gene: TRBJ2-7
d_gene: NA
v_gene: TRBV7-8

CDR3nt: TGTGCCAGCAGCGAGGGGGCCCATCGAGCTTTCTTT
CDR3aa: CASSEGAHRAFF
len: 12
abundance: few
j_gene: TRBJ1-1
d_gene: TRBD1
v_gene: TRBV25-1

CDR3nt: TGTGCCAGCAGCTCAAACTGGGACAGGGTCGGAAACACCATATATTTT
CDR3aa: CASSSNWDRVGNTIYF
len: 16
abundance: NA
j_gene: TRBJ1-3
d_gene: TRBD1
v_gene: TRBV7-2

CDR3nt: TGTGCCTGGAGTTTCTTTGACAGGGACCAAAACATTCAGTACTTC
CDR3aa: CAWSFFDRDQNIQYF
len: 15
abundance: once
j_gene: TRBJ2-4
d_gene: TRBD1
v_gene: TRBV30

CDR3nt: TGTGCCAGCAGCCTGTCCAGCGGGAGTTTACGTGTGCAGTACTTC
CDR3aa: CASSLSSGSLRVQYF
len: 15
abundance: NA
j_gene: TRBJ2-7
d_gene: TRBD2
v_gene: TRBV14

CDR3nt: TGCGCCAGCACCTGGGGCGGGGGGTCCTACAATGAGCAGTTCTTC
CDR3aa: CASTWGGGSYNEQFF
len: 15
abundance: NA
j_gene: TRBJ2-1
d_gene: TRBD2
v_gene: TRBV10-2

CDR3nt: TGTGCCAGCAGTTCCGGACCAGGGTTGGTAGACACCATATATTTT
CDR3aa: CASSSGPGLVDTIYF
len: 15
abundance: NA
j_gene: TRBJ1-3
d_gene: NA
v_gene: TRBV28

CDR3nt: TGTGCCAGCAGTTTACAGGGGGATTCCTACGAGCAGTACTTC
CDR3aa: CASSLQGDSYEQYF
len: 14
abundance: NA
j_gene: TRBJ2-7
d_gene: TRBD1
v_gene: TRBV28

CDR3nt: TGTGCCAGCAGTATCACAGAGAATGAGCAGTTCTTC
CDR3aa: CASSITENEQFF
len: 12
abundance: NA
j_gene: TRBJ2-1
d_gene: NA
v_gene: TRBV27

CDR3nt: TGCAGCGTAGCTAGCGGGGGGGCCGGGGAGACCCAGTACTTC
CDR3aa: CSVASGGAGETQYF
len: 14
abundance: NA
j_gene: TRBJ2-5
d_gene: TRBD2
v_gene: TRBV29-1

CDR3nt: TGTGCCAGCAGCCGACTAGCGGGGGACACCTACGAGCAGTACTTC
CDR3aa: CASSRLAGDTYEQYF
len: 15
abundance: NA
j_gene: TRBJ2-7
d_gene: TRBD2
v_gene: TRBV7-2

CDR3nt: TGTGCCAGTAGTATGGACAGGGTCACAGATACGCAGTATTTT
CDR3aa: CASSMDRVTDTQYF
len: 14
abundance: NA
j_gene: TRBJ2-3
d_gene: TRBD1
v_gene: TRBV19

CDR3nt: TGCGCCAGCAGCTGGAGGGATAGTGGCACTGAAGCTTTCTTT
CDR3aa: CASSWRDSGTEAFF
len: 14
abundance: NA
j_gene: TRBJ1-1
d_gene: NA
v_gene: TRBV5-1

CDR3nt: TGTGCCAGCACCCGACAGGGGAGAATTCAGCCCCAGCATTTT
CDR3aa: CASTRQGRIQPQHF
len: 14
abundance: NA
j_gene: TRBJ1-5
d_gene: TRBD1
v_gene: TRBV28

CDR3nt: TGTGCCAGCAGCCCCCCGGGTAGCGGGGGATCAGATACGCAGTATTTT
CDR3aa: CASSPPGSGGSDTQYF
len: 16
abundance: NA
j_gene: TRBJ2-3
d_gene: TRBD2
v_gene: TRBV4-2

CDR3nt: TGTGCCAGCAGCCAACCCCGTGAGGGCCCACCTCTGAACACTGAAGCTTTCTTT
CDR3aa: CASSQPREGPPLNTEAFF
len: 18
abundance: NA
j_gene: TRBJ1-1
d_gene: NA
v_gene: TRBV5-6

CDR3nt: TGTGCCAGCAGCTTATTAAGCGGGGGGGACTATGGCTACACCTTC
CDR3aa: CASSLLSGGDYGYTF
len: 15
abundance: once
j_gene: TRBJ1-2
d_gene: NA
v_gene: TRBV7-9

CDR3nt: TGTGCCAGCAGTACGATGACGGGAGGGAGAGTTTACGAGCAGTACTTC
CDR3aa: CASSTMTGGRVYEQYF
len: 16
abundance: NA
j_gene: TRBJ2-7
d_gene: TRBD2
v_gene: TRBV28

CDR3nt: TGTGCCAGCAGAGAACAGGGGAGTAGCTATGGCTACACCTTC
CDR3aa: CASREQGSSYGYTF
len: 14
abundance: NA
j_gene: TRBJ1-2
d_gene: TRBD1
v_gene: TRBV5-4

CDR3nt: TGTGCTAGTGCCCTGGGAGGACCCAACACTGAAGCTTTCTTT
CDR3aa: CASALGGPNTEAFF
len: 14
abundance: NA
j_gene: TRBJ1-1
d_gene: NA
v_gene: TRBV12-5

CDR3nt: TGTGCCAGCAGCCCCTTGACAGGGAAATCCTACGAGCAGTACTTC
CDR3aa: CASSPLTGKSYEQYF
len: 15
abundance: NA
j_gene: TRBJ2-7
d_gene: TRBD1
v_gene: TRBV11-2

CDR3nt: TGTGCCAGCAGTTTTGGGGGGGCAAATGGCTACACCTTC
CDR3aa: CASSFGGANGYTF
len: 13
abundance: NA
j_gene: TRBJ1-2
d_gene: NA
v_gene: TRBV28

CDR3nt: TGCGCCAGCAGCTTGGAAGGGGGCTTCAATAACTATGGCTACACCTTC
CDR3aa: CASSLEGGFNNYGYTF
len: 16
abundance: NA
j_gene: TRBJ1-2
d_gene: TRBD1
v_gene: TRBV5-1

CDR3nt: TGTGCCAGCAGTTACCCAACCTCCGGCACCGGGGAGCTGTTTTTT
CDR3aa: CASSYPTSGTGELFF
len: 15
abundance: NA
j_gene: TRBJ2-2
d_gene: NA
v_gene: TRBV6-5

CDR3nt: TGTGCCAGCAGTTATGGACTGGAAAAGGCGAACTTC
CDR3aa: CASSYGLEKANF
len: 12
abundance: NA
j_gene: TRBJ2-7
d_gene: NA
v_gene: TRBV6-5

CDR3nt: TGTGCCAGCAGCTTAGCACTAGCGGGAATCGAGCAGTACTTC
CDR3aa: CASSLALAGIEQYF
len: 14
abundance: NA
j_gene: TRBJ2-7
d_gene: TRBD2
v_gene: TRBV11-2

CDR3nt: TGTGCCAGGCGTGGGGGACTAGCGGGAGATGAGCAGTTCTTC
CDR3aa: CARRGGLAGDEQFF
len: 14
abundance: NA
j_gene: TRBJ2-1
d_gene: TRBD2
v_gene: TRBV2

CDR3nt: TGTGCCAGCAGCCTCAACGACGACAGGGTTGAGACCCAGTACTTC
CDR3aa: CASSLNDDRVETQYF
len: 15
abundance: NA
j_gene: TRBJ2-5
d_gene: TRBD1
v_gene: TRBV5-6

CDR3nt: TGTGCCTGGAATAAAGCGGGGGGTCAGCAGTACTTC
CDR3aa: CAWNKAGGQQYF
len: 12
abundance: NA
j_gene: TRBJ2-7
d_gene: TRBD2
v_gene: TRBV30

CDR3nt: TGTGCCAGCAGCCAAGAGATGAGAGGACAGACTAATGAAAAACTGTTTTTT
CDR3aa: CASSQEMRGQTNEKLFF
len: 17
abundance: NA
j_gene: TRBJ1-4
d_gene: NA
v_gene: TRBV4-2

CDR3nt: TGTGCCAGTAGTATGTCAAAGGGACTGGCGGAGCAGTACTTC
CDR3aa: CASSMSKGLAEQYF
len: 14
abundance: once
j_gene: TRBJ2-7
d_gene: NA
v_gene: TRBV19

CDR3nt: TGTGCCAGCAGGCGGGGGACCTCGAACACCGGGGAGCTGTTTTTT
CDR3aa: CASRRGTSNTGELFF
len: 15
abundance: NA
j_gene: TRBJ2-2
d_gene: TRBD2
v_gene: TRBV27

CDR3nt: TGTGCCAGCAGCTCCAAAGCGGGAGGGTTGTACAATGAGCAGTTCTTC
CDR3aa: CASSSKAGGLYNEQFF
len: 16
abundance: NA
j_gene: TRBJ2-1
d_gene: TRBD2
v_gene: TRBV5-6

CDR3nt: TGTGCCAGCAGGGCAGGGGCATGGGGGCTAGCGGACGAGCAGTACTTC
CDR3aa: CASRAGAWGLADEQYF
len: 16
abundance: NA
j_gene: TRBJ2-7
d_gene: NA
v_gene: TRBV5-6

CDR3nt: TGTGCCAGCAGCCCAAAGACAGCCACAGATACGCAGTATTTT
CDR3aa: CASSPKTATDTQYF
len: 14
abundance: NA
j_gene: TRBJ2-3
d_gene: NA
v_gene: TRBV5-5

CDR3nt: TGTGCCAGCAGCCCCTTACAGGGCGACTATGAGCAGTTCTTC
CDR3aa: CASSPLQGDYEQFF
len: 14
abundance: NA
j_gene: TRBJ2-1
d_gene: NA
v_gene: TRBV5-5

CDR3nt: TGTGCCAGCAGTTTACTGGGATATGGACAGGGGTACAATGAGCAGTTCTTC
CDR3aa: CASSLLGYGQGYNEQFF
len: 17
abundance: NA
j_gene: TRBJ2-1
d_gene: TRBD1
v_gene: TRBV7-6

CDR3nt: TGCGCCAGCAGCTTGGGCGGACTCCAGAGGTTCCGGGAGCTGTTTTTT
CDR3aa: CASSLGGLQRFRELFF
len: 16
abundance: NA
j_gene: TRBJ2-2
d_gene: NA
v_gene: TRBV5-1

CDR3nt: TGTGCCAGCACCCCGGGGAATCGGGGGCCCCAGCATTTT
CDR3aa: CASTPGNRGPQHF
len: 13
abundance: NA
j_gene: TRBJ1-5
d_gene: NA
v_gene: TRBV2

CDR3nt: TGTGCCAGCTCACCCAACCGGGGGGGCACCGGGGAGCTGTTTTTT
CDR3aa: CASSPNRGGTGELFF
len: 15
abundance: NA
j_gene: TRBJ2-2
d_gene: TRBD2
v_gene: TRBV18

CDR3nt: TGTGCCAGCAGGGGGACAGGGAATCCCTATTCCTACGAGCAGTACTTC
CDR3aa: CASRGTGNPYSYEQYF
len: 16
abundance: NA
j_gene: TRBJ2-7
d_gene: TRBD1
v_gene: TRBV6-6

CDR3nt: TGTGCCAGCAGCTTGAGGCTAGCGGAGCTCAACAATGAGCAGTTCTTC
CDR3aa: CASSLRLAELNNEQFF
len: 16
abundance: NA
j_gene: TRBJ2-1
d_gene: TRBD2
v_gene: TRBV5-4

CDR3nt: TGTGCCTGGAGTGAAGGTTGGGTCACAGGGCGGGCAGATACGCAGTATTTT
CDR3aa: CAWSEGWVTGRADTQYF
len: 17
abundance: NA
j_gene: TRBJ2-3
d_gene: NA
v_gene: TRBV30

CDR3nt: TGTGCCAGCAGTTTCTTCAGGGAATATTATGGCTACACCTTC
CDR3aa: CASSFFREYYGYTF
len: 14
abundance: NA
j_gene: TRBJ1-2
d_gene: NA
v_gene: TRBV28

CDR3nt: NA
CDR3aa: CASSSGQGGEQYF
len: 13
abundance: NA
j_gene: TRBJ2-7
d_gene: NA
v_gene: TRBV28

CDR3nt: TGTGCCAGCAGCTTGGGCAGGGGGTCCTCCTACGAGCAGTACTTC
CDR3aa: CASSLGRGSSYEQYF
len: 15
abundance: NA
j_gene: TRBJ2-7
d_gene: TRBD1
v_gene: TRBV5-4

CDR3nt: TGTGCCAGTAGGACAGTTTGGAATGAGCAGTTCTTC
CDR3aa: CASRTVWNEQFF
len: 12
abundance: NA
j_gene: TRBJ2-1
d_gene: NA
v_gene: TRBV19

CDR3nt: TGTGCCAGCAGTTATACGAGGCCAACTAATGAAAAACTGTTTTTT
CDR3aa: CASSYTRPTNEKLFF
len: 15
abundance: NA
j_gene: TRBJ1-4
d_gene: NA
v_gene: TRBV6-5

CDR3nt: TGTGCCAGCAGTTTAAAAGGTGGGACAGGGGCCGAGCAGTACTTC
CDR3aa: CASSLKGGTGAEQYF
len: 15
abundance: NA
j_gene: TRBJ2-7
d_gene: TRBD1
v_gene: TRBV27

CDR3nt: TGTGCCAGCAGTTTAAGAGGCCGGGGTGGTGGGGCCAACGTCCTGACTTTC
CDR3aa: CASSLRGRGGGANVLTF
len: 17
abundance: NA
j_gene: TRBJ2-6
d_gene: NA
v_gene: TRBV27

CDR3nt: TGTGCCAGCAGTTACTCCCCCGGGCGTGGGGGGAGAGGCTACACCTTC
CDR3aa: CASSYSPGRGGRGYTF
len: 16
abundance: NA
j_gene: TRBJ1-2
d_gene: NA
v_gene: TRBV6-5

CDR3nt: TGTGCCAGTAGTATAGGACTAGCGGGAGCCCAACCCAGCTCCTACGAGCAGTACTTC
CDR3aa: CASSIGLAGAQPSSYEQYF
len: 19
abundance: NA
j_gene: TRBJ2-7
d_gene: TRBD2
v_gene: TRBV19

CDR3nt: TGTGCCAGCAGCCCTAGCGTTTTCTACAATGAGCAGTTCTTC
CDR3aa: CASSPSVFYNEQFF
len: 14
abundance: NA
j_gene: TRBJ2-1
d_gene: NA
v_gene: TRBV9